The 5 T cell receptor beta chains presented below share a single source sample, sequenced in a study of graft-versus-host responses after intestinal transplantation. Their cognate antigens are unknown. Profiling relied on immunoSEQ multiplex PCR, and the TCRdb table lists in-frame clones only, not all of them. The table has 65,000 to 85,000 clones, around 86% seen once. Material: unstimulated CD8+ T cells sorted from spleen or lymph node cells, obtained before transplant. All receptors derive from a human donor who was the organ donor for an intestinal transplant.

The V and J genes are TRBV2 and TRBJ2-3, with 9 bases fitting TRBD2. The CDR3 contains 15 residues. V shed 8 bases, J shed 0 bases, and the junction held 6 bases outside the gene matches. CDR1 and CDR2 from the germline V gene are SNHLY and FYNNEI. This chain's CDR3 is CASSAGGRSTDTQYF. For the CDR3, the DNA is TGTGCCAGCTCAGCGGGGGGCCGCAGCACAGATACGCAGTATTTT. The full variable domain, in which reference TRBV2 and TRBJ2-3 provide the parts outside the CDR3, is EPEVTQTPSHQVTQMGQEVILRCVPISNHLYFYWYRQILGQKVEFLVSFYNNEISEKSEIFDDQFSVERPDGSNFTLKIRSTKLEDSAMYFCASSAGGRSTDTQYFGPGTRLTVL.

The chain uses TRBV6-1 and TRBJ2-7; D gene uncertain. The CDR3 length is 14 residues. From germline, CDR1 is MNHNS and CDR2 SASEGT. V was pared by 6 bases and J by 5 bases, with 17 bases between. This CDR3 is CASSLVGRWDEQYF. In DNA form, the CDR3 reads TGTGCCAGCAGCCTCGTAGGACGGTGGGACGAGCAGTACTTC.

The rearrangement joins TRBV11-2 to TRBJ2-7; D unresolved. The CDR3 has 13 residues. Germline V gene sequence: CDR1 SGHAT, CDR2 FQNNGV. V lost 2 bases and J lost 0, with 5 bases in between. DNA of the CDR3: TGTGCCAGCAGCTTAATCCCCTCCTACGAGCAGTACTTC. Its translation is CASSLIPSYEQYF.

The CDR3 loop reads CASQRSSYNEQFF. CDR3 nucleotides: TGCGCCAGCCAACGGAGCTCCTACAATGAGCAGTTCTTC. V usage is TRBV5-1 and J usage is TRBJ2-1; D is unclear. Germline-derived CDR1 and CDR2 are SGHRS and YFSETQ. The ends were cut back, 7 bases at V and 0 bases at J, with 8 bases in the middle. This CDR3 is built from 13 residues.

The chain couples TRBV5-5 to TRBJ1-1; D is unresolved. Germline V gives CDR1 SGHKS, CDR2 YYEKEE (reference sequence). V lost 1 base to trimming and J lost 0 bases, with 4 bases between them. The CDR3 is made up of 13 amino acids. The CDR3 DNA reads as TGTGCCAGCAGCTTGTACGTGAACACTGAAGCTTTCTTT. This encodes CASSLYVNTEAFF.